This T cell receptor beta chain was recovered during a study of cytomegalovirus exposure and HLA in healthy donors. Measured with immunoSEQ multiplex PCR; TCRdb has only the in-frame clones, and not every one. The profile shows 100,000 to 150,000 clones, just under 90% of them singletons. Regarding the study as a whole: A list of about 180 TCR beta chains associated with cytomegalovirus was given.

Concerning this clone: Its cognate antigen is unknown.

The sequenced sample consisted of PBMCs. The TCR was taken from a young man in good health and CMV-seronegative.

CDR3 in amino acids: CASSWDRNGELFF. The CDR3 region has the DNA TGCGCCAGCAGCTGGGACAGGAACGGGGAGCTGTTTTTT. The chain employs TRBV5-1 and TRBJ2-2; 8 nucleotides agree with TRBD1. Germline CDR1 reads SGHRS; CDR2 reads YFSETQ. The length of the CDR3 is 13 residues. V lost 3 bases and J lost 7; bases outside the gene matches: 2.